These 24 T cell receptor beta chains share one sample of origin, sequenced in a study of CD8+CD57+ T cells in acquired aplastic anemia. The template used for profiling TCR beta VDJ and CDR3 was genomic DNA. TCRdb reprocessed the reads with MiXCR, giving one entry per CDR3 protein. The table has 250,000 to 350,000 distinct CDR3 sequences, around 60% seen once; the top ten hold less than 10%. Sequences were obtained from sorted CD4+, CD8+, or CD8+CD57+ T cells (not recorded which) from PBMCs. Receptors were obtained from a human donor with severe aplastic anemia or a healthy control (not recorded which).

The chain recombines TRBV5-4 with TRBJ2-7, with 10 nucleotides matching TRBD1. Germline V CDR1 and CDR2: SGHNT, YYREEE (reference sequence). The CDR3 contains 15 residues. V dropped 0 bases and J dropped 7; count of bases not matched to a gene: 7. The CDR3 here is CASSLEGQGLGEQYF. As DNA, the CDR3 is TGTGCCAGCAGCTTGGAGGGACAGGGGTTGGGAGAGCAGTACTTC.

This chain links TRBV7-2 with TRBJ2-1; D uncertain. The ends were cut back, 0 bases at V and 3 bases at J, with 9 bases in the middle. This CDR3 is 15 amino acids long. Germline CDR1 is SGHTA and CDR2 is FQGNSA. Written as DNA, the CDR3 is TGTGCCAGCAGCTTAGCGGGAATCGGCTACAATGAGCAGTTCTTC. Translated: CASSLAGIGYNEQFF.

The V call is TRBV10-3, the J call TRBJ2-3, with 14 nucleotides matching TRBD2. From germline, CDR1 is ENHRY and CDR2 SYGVKD. With 7 bases clipped from V and 0 bases from J, the junction kept 3 bases outside the gene matches. CDR3 length: 16 residues. CDR3 region: CAITGLAGVSTDTQYF. For the CDR3, the DNA is TGTGCCATCACGGGACTAGCGGGGGTTAGCACAGATACGCAGTATTTT.

This clonotype was seen more than once but under ten times. The chain uses TRBV7-2 and TRBJ1-2; possibly TRBD1 for D (5 bases). The CDR3 runs to 15 residues. V dropped 2 bases and J dropped 0 bases, with 10 bases sitting between them. The germline CDR1 and CDR2 sequences are SGHTA and FQGNSA. The CDR3 reads CASSLSMTANYGYTF. CDR3 nucleotides: TGTGCCAGCAGCTTAAGCATGACAGCTAACTATGGCTACACCTTC. The full variable domain, completed using reference TRBV7-2 and TRBJ1-2, is GAGVSQSPSNKVTEKGKDVELRCDPISGHTALYWYRQSLGQGLEFLIYFQGNSAPDKSGLPSDRFSAERTGGSVSTLTIQRTQQEDSAVYLCASSLSMTANYGYTFGSGTRLTVV.

Turning to this clonotype: A much bigger clone sits one base away, suggesting this may be a read error. This sequence joins TRBV6-1 and TRBJ2-3; 11 positions match TRBD1. With 4 bases clipped from V and 6 bases from J, the junction kept 9 bases outside the gene matches. There are 16 residues in the CDR3. In germline, CDR1 is MNHNS, CDR2 SASEGT. The CDR3 loop reads CASSGARDRGYDTQYF. The CDR3 DNA sequence: TGTGCCAGCAGTGGAGCCCGGGACAGGGGGTACGATACGCAGTATTTT.

This clonotype was recorded only once. The rearrangement uses TRBV6-4 and TRBJ2-2; TRBD2 might be the D (6 bases). The ends were cut back, 0 bases at V and 0 bases at J, with 8 bases in the middle. The CDR3 is made up of 16 amino acids. CDR1 and CDR2 (germline): MRHNA, SNTAGT. CDR3 sequence: CASSDSRGANTGELFF. The CDR3 DNA reads as TGTGCCAGCAGTGACTCGCGGGGAGCGAACACCGGGGAGCTGTTTTTT.

This clonotype was seen many times. J is TRBJ1-2 and V is TRBV12-3 or TRBV12-4; D is unresolved. V lost 6 bases and J lost 5, with 13 bases in between. This CDR3 has 13 residues. CDR3 in amino acids: CASRRTAVYGYTF. CDR3 coding DNA: TGTGCCAGCAGAAGGACGGCAGTATATGGCTACACCTTC.

The chain carries TRBV20-1 and TRBJ2-1; 8 bases line up with TRBD2. Germline-derived CDR1 and CDR2 are DFQATT and SNEGSKA (reference sequence). J was trimmed by 0 bases and V by 6 bases; bases with no gene match: 10. This CDR3 is 16 amino acids long. CDR3 sequence (DNA): TGCAGTGCCGGCAGCACTCTAGCGGGCTCCTACAATGAGCAGTTCTTC. Translated, it gives CSAGSTLAGSYNEQFF.

This clonotype occurred a few times. Since a much larger clone is just one base distant, this may be a read error. The chain carries TRBV19 and TRBJ1-3; D is unclear. V lost 4 bases and J lost 0, with 13 bases in between. CDR1 is LNHDA and CDR2 is SQIVND in the germline V gene (reference sequence). The CDR3 length is 16 residues. CDR3: CASSTAPQNSGNTIYF. For the CDR3, the DNA is TGTGCCAGTAGTACGGCCCCCCAGAACTCTGGAAACACCATATATTTT. The full variable domain, completed using reference TRBV19 and TRBJ1-3, is DGGITQSPKYLFRKEGQNVTLSCEQNLNHDAMYWYRQDPGQGLRLIYYSQIVNDFQKGDIAEGYSVSREKKESFPLTVTSAQKNPTAFYLCASSTAPQNSGNTIYFGEGSWLTVV.

This chain joins TRBV2 and TRBJ2-3; TRBD2 matches 10 bases. This CDR3 has 16 residues. Germline values: CDR1 SNHLY, CDR2 FYNNEI. V lost 6 bases and J lost 7; bases outside the gene matches: 13. As DNA, the CDR3 is TGTGCCAGCAGCTCAACCCCTAGCGGGGGACGGAATACGCAGTATTTT. As protein: CASSSTPSGGRNTQYF.

The V gene is TRBV15, the J gene TRBJ2-7, with 8 positions matching TRBD2. J was trimmed by 7 bases and V by 4 bases; bases with no gene match: 9. The CDR3 has 14 amino acids. Per germline, CDR1 LNHNV and CDR2 YYDKDF (reference sequence). The CDR3 DNA reads TGTGCCACCAGCACAACATCAGCGGGAGATGAGCAGTACTTC. It translates to CATSTTSAGDEQYF.

This clonotype was counted many times. This chain joins TRBV9 and TRBJ2-1; 9 bases agree with TRBD2. The CDR3 is 17 residues long. V lost 0 bases to trimming and J lost 7 bases; unmatched junction nucleotides: 11. Per the germline V gene, CDR1 is SGDLS and CDR2 is YYNGEE. The CDR3 loop reads CASSVDGVAGVVNEQFF. CDR3 nucleotide sequence: TGTGCCAGCAGCGTAGATGGAGTAGCGGGGGTTGTAAATGAGCAGTTCTTC. Combining the CDR3 with reference TRBV9 and TRBJ2-1 gives the whole variable domain DSGVTQTPKHLITATGQRVTLRCSPRSGDLSVYWYQQSLDQGLQFLIQYYNGEERAKGNILERFSAQQFPDLHSELNLSSLELGDSALYFCASSVDGVAGVVNEQFFGPGTRLTVL.

This clonotype showed up just a few times. The rearrangement links TRBV10-2 to TRBJ2-7; 13 bases align to TRBD2. Germline V gene lookup returns CDR1 WSHSY and CDR2 SAAADI. The ends lost 6 bases at V and 9 bases at J; junction bases unmatched: 8. The CDR3 length is 14 residues. The CDR3 DNA follows: TGCGCCAGCAGACTAGCGGGAGGGCCAATTGGGCAGTACTTC. Encoded protein: CASRLAGGPIGQYF.

Many counts were recorded for this clonotype. The chain employs TRBV19 and TRBJ2-1; 8 bases map to TRBD2. CDR1 is LNHDA and CDR2 is SQIVND in the germline V gene (reference sequence). The V gene end was trimmed by 1 base and the J gene end by 2 bases; junction bases not matched to a gene: 4. The CDR3 sequence is 16 residues long. DNA for the CDR3: TGTGCCAGTAGTATAGCCGGGGGGGCCCCCTACAATGAGCAGTTCTTC. Amino acid sequence: CASSIAGGAPYNEQFF.

The rearrangement links TRBV7-9 to TRBJ1-3; possible D gene TRBD1, 6 bases. CDR1 is SEHNR, CDR2 FQNEAQ, per germline (reference sequence). The CDR3 totals 14 residues. Deletions cut 5 bases from V and 4 bases from J, with 12 bases between. CDR3 coding DNA: TGTGCCAGCAGCCTACAGGGTTCCGGAAACACCATATATTTT. It is translated as CASSLQGSGNTIYF.

This clonotype was detected ten times or more. The V and J genes are TRBV6-5 and TRBJ2-7; 8 nucleotides align to TRBD1. This CDR3 has 15 residues. V lost 2 bases, J lost 3 bases, and 6 bases stayed unmatched. The germline V gene encodes CDR1 MNHEY and CDR2 SVGAGI. As DNA, the CDR3 is TGTGCCAGCAGTTACGGAGGGACAGGAAGCTACGAGCAGTACTTC. The encoded protein is CASSYGGTGSYEQYF.

Points on this clonotype: Germline is not matched at one junction end, which may reflect a read error. The V call is TRBV27, the J call TRBJ2-2; 8 nucleotides agree with TRBD1. This CDR3 comprises 14 residues. Germline assignment: CDR1 MNHEY and CDR2 SMNVEV (reference sequence). The CDR3 is CASSYQGATGELVF. The CDR3 coding sequence is TGTGCCAGCAGCTACCAGGGGGCCACCGGGGAGCTGGTTTTT.

The chain recombines TRBV2 with TRBJ2-3, with 11 nucleotides matching TRBD2. Germline loops: CDR1 SNHLY, CDR2 FYNNEI. The CDR3 contains 15 residues. V shed 7 bases and J 3 bases; nucleotides not matched to a gene: 6. CDR3 DNA sequence: TGTGCCAGCATCTTTAGCGGGGGGGCGACAGATACGCAGTATTTT. Amino acids: CASIFSGGATDTQYF.

The rearrangement uses TRBV20-1 and TRBJ2-7, with a tentative D call TRBD1 (6 bases). The CDR3 contains 14 residues. CDR1 and CDR2 (germline): DFQATT, SNEGSKA (reference sequence). V shed 4 bases and J shed 1 base, with 14 bases lying between them. The CDR3 nucleotides are TGCAGTGCTACGAGACAGGTCGCGTCCTACGAGCAGTACTTC. This translates into CSATRQVASYEQYF.

This clonotype was detected many times. The rearrangement joins TRBV7-8 to TRBJ2-3; D uncertain. V lost 5 bases and J 6 bases, leaving 9 bases between the germline ends. The length of the CDR3 is 12 residues. CDR1 SGHVS and CDR2 FQNEAQ come from the germline V gene. The CDR3 bases are TGTGCCAGCAGCCCTATGAGGGATACGCAGTATTTT. Protein product: CASSPMRDTQYF.

The chain employs TRBV5-4 and TRBJ2-5; 7 bases fit TRBD2. The V gene end was trimmed by 2 bases and the J gene end by 1 base; junction bases not matched to a gene: 8. The CDR3 is 16 residues long. Germline lookup yields CDR1 SGHNT and CDR2 YYREEE (reference sequence). This CDR3 is CASSFIQGGSQETQYF. The CDR3 coding sequence is TGTGCCAGCAGCTTCATTCAGGGAGGGTCCCAAGAGACCCAGTACTTC.

This chain uses TRBV5-8 with TRBJ2-2, with 10 bases matching TRBD2. There are 17 residues in the CDR3. V lost 3 bases and J lost 1; bases outside the gene matches: 6. Germline CDR1 is SGHTS and CDR2 is YDEGEE. This chain's CDR3 is CASSSLLAGQNTGELFF. The DNA of the CDR3 is TGTGCCAGCAGCTCGCTACTAGCGGGACAGAACACCGGGGAGCTGTTTTTT.

Only one count was recorded for this clonotype. This chain connects TRBV20-1 to TRBJ2-5; 7 bases are a match to TRBD2. The length of the CDR3 is 13 residues. CDR1 and CDR2 (germline): DFQATT, SNEGSKA (reference sequence). Trimming removed 0 bases from V and 5 bases from J; junction bases left unmatched: 3. CDR3 sequence (DNA): TGCAGTGCTAGAGATTGGGGGGGGGAGACCCAGTACTTC. Translation: CSARDWGGETQYF.

As for this clonotype: Sequence at one end of the junction differs from germline and may be a read error. This chain links TRBV7-3 with TRBJ2-1; TRBD2 aligns across 7 bases. The CDR3 has 14 amino acids. Germline V CDR1 and CDR2: SGHTA, FQGTGA. The CDR3 here is CASGEGGPYDEQFF. DNA of the CDR3: TGTGCCAGCGGTGAGGGAGGGCCCTACGATGAGCAGTTCTTC.